The clone carrying this T cell receptor (beta chain) turned up a few times. The data derive from a study of T cells after yellow fever vaccination. V was pared by 0 bases and J by 4 bases, with 13 bases between. Looked up from germline, CDR1 is MNHEY and CDR2 is SVGAGI. The CDR3 length is 16 residues. TCRdb re-analysed the 5' RACE reads in MiXCR, keeping a single row per CDR3 protein. This sample has 45,000 to 65,000 distinct CDR3 sequences, with more than 6.5% found just once. The sequence was collected from a man between 18 and 35 years old who received the YFV17D yellow fever vaccine. This specimen consisted of CD8+ T cells not binding an NS4B(214-222) dextramer, sorted from PBMCs, obtained 45 days after the first yellow fever vaccination. V and J are TRBV6-5 and TRBJ1-5; the D is unclear. CDR3 DNA: TGTGCCAGCAGTTACTCGGTCCCCACGGGAAATCAGCCCCAGCATTTT. Amino acid sequence: CASSYSVPTGNQPQHF.